This entry lists 23 T cell receptor beta chains sequenced from one sample in a study of blood T cell repertoires in COVID-19. Method: immunoSEQ multiplex PCR; TCRdb's copy keeps in-frame clones and lacks some. In the table there are 95,000 to 120,000 clones, approximately 88% of which are singletons. Material: peripheral blood. All receptors come from a woman aged 40 to 50 with acute or convalescent COVID-19.

This clone was counted once. The chain carries TRBV30 and TRBJ2-2; TRBD2 matches at 10 bases. This CDR3 region has 16 residues. The V and J ends lost 0 bases and 4 bases, in that order; junction bases with no gene match: 5. Germline V gives CDR1 GTSNPN, CDR2 SVGIG (reference sequence). For the CDR3, the DNA is TGTGCCTGGAGTGTATCTAGCGGGGGACGCACCGGGGAGCTGTTTTTT. This translates into CAWSVSSGGRTGELFF.

This clone was seen a single time. The genes are TRBV6-6 and TRBJ1-6; TRBD1 might be the D (6 bases). Trimming stripped 5 bases from V and 8 bases from J, with 22 bases between. Looked up from germline, CDR1 is MNHNY and CDR2 is SVGAGI (reference sequence). The CDR3 is made up of 17 amino acids. CDR3 sequence: CASSPWVDGGADSPLHF. The CDR3 DNA reads TGTGCCAGCAGTCCTTGGGTTGATGGGGGCGCAGATTCACCCCTCCACTTT.

CDR3 nucleotide sequence: TGTGCCAGCAGCTTAAGGGGGACGGCTGAAGCTTTCTTT. This encodes CASSLRGTAEAFF. The J gene is TRBJ1-1, the V gene TRBV7-9, with D maybe TRBD1 (6 bases). Looked up from germline, CDR1 is SEHNR and CDR2 is FQNEAQ (reference sequence). The ends were cut back, 2 bases at V and 6 bases at J, with 10 bases in the middle. The CDR3 spans 13 residues.

The V and J genes are TRBV6-1 and TRBJ1-2; D gene uncertain. Germline V gives CDR1 MNHNS, CDR2 SASEGT. The CDR3 loop spans 16 amino acids. V was clipped by 4 bases and J by 8 bases, with 23 bases between them. The CDR3 bases are TGTGCCAGCAGTGGGAGACCGCGCCTCGGCCCTGGGGGCTACACCTTC. This codes for CASSGRPRLGPGGYTF.

The V and J genes are TRBV5-1 and TRBJ2-3, with 8 positions matching TRBD2. The junction had 11 bases not matched to a gene; V was cut back by 9 bases and J by 5 bases. The CDR3 length is 14 residues. The germline V gene has CDR1 SGHRS and CDR2 YFSETQ. The CDR3 region is CATSPGGGRDTQYF. The DNA of the CDR3 is TGCGCCACCTCACCCGGGGGGGGTCGAGATACGCAGTATTTT.

The V and J genes are TRBV19 and TRBJ2-4, with TRBD1 as a possible D gene (6 bases). The CDR3 length is 14 residues. The germline V and J ends were trimmed by 3 bases and 10 bases, with 16 bases remaining between them. From germline, CDR1 is LNHDA and CDR2 SQIVND (reference sequence). The CDR3 reads CASSISGTREIQYF. DNA of the CDR3: TGTGCCAGTAGTATTTCCGGGACAAGGGAGATTCAGTACTTC.

The chain is built from TRBV19 and TRBJ2-2, with D perhaps matching TRBD1 (5 bases). This CDR3 is built from 15 residues. Per germline, CDR1 LNHDA and CDR2 SQIVND (reference sequence). With 6 bases removed from V and 3 bases from J, the gap between germline ends came to 14 bases. CDR3 bases: TGTGCCAGTAGGATTCAGGGATCCGACACCGGGGAGCTGTTTTTT. It yields the protein CASRIQGSDTGELFF.

This chain joins TRBV19 and TRBJ2-2, with D maybe TRBD2 (6 bases). V dropped 6 bases and J dropped 5 bases, with 16 bases sitting between them. In germline, CDR1 is LNHDA, CDR2 SQIVND (reference sequence). CDR3 length: 15 amino acids. CDR3 sequence (DNA): TGTGCCAGTAGCGACGCTGGAGGGTGGACCGGGGAGCTGTTTTTT. It specifies CASSDAGGWTGELFF.

The chain couples TRBV5-1 to TRBJ1-1; maybe TRBD1 (5 bases). The CDR3 sequence is 15 residues long. V lost 4 bases and J 4 bases, leaving 17 bases between the germline ends. In germline, CDR1 is SGHRS, CDR2 YFSETQ. The CDR3 spells CASSKEGSSGTEAFF. CDR3 nucleotide sequence: TGCGCCAGCAGCAAGGAGGGGAGCTCGGGCACTGAAGCTTTCTTT.

The chain links TRBV9 to TRBJ2-3, with TRBD1 as a possible D gene (5 bases). This CDR3 is 16 amino acids long. Trimming cost V 3 bases and J 1 base, with 15 bases left between them. The germline CDR1 and CDR2 sequences are SGDLS and YYNGEE. The CDR3 loop is CASSAGIGYGTDTQYF. CDR3 in DNA: TGTGCCAGCAGCGCAGGGATAGGGTACGGCACAGATACGCAGTATTTT.

The rearrangement links TRBV10-3 to TRBJ2-3; TRBD1 is a possible D gene (6 bases). V was shortened by 9 bases and J by 5 bases, with 18 bases between the two germline ends. CDR3 length equals 14 residues. Germline assignment: CDR1 ENHRY and CDR2 SYGVKD. CDR3 DNA sequence: TGTGCCATTCAACAGGGTCTAGCCGGAGATACGCAGTATTTT. It codes for CAIQQGLAGDTQYF.

V usage is TRBV7-9 and J usage is TRBJ2-1; weak D call: TRBD2 (5 bases). The CDR3 runs to 14 residues. CDR1 is SEHNR, CDR2 FQNEAQ, per germline (reference sequence). Trimming took off 5 bases at V and 7 bases at J, with 15 bases between the two ends. The DNA of the CDR3 is TGTGCCAGCAGCCTTTTGATGCGGGCGAATGAGCAGTTCTTC. Its translation is CASSLLMRANEQFF.

This chain connects TRBV6-5 to TRBJ1-5; the match to TRBD1 covers 11 bases. This CDR3 has 14 residues. In germline, CDR1 is MNHEY, CDR2 SVGAGI. V lost 5 bases to trimming and J lost 7 bases; unmatched junction nucleotides: 4. As DNA, the CDR3 is TGTGCCAGCAGTCGGGACAGGGGGTCACAGCCCCAGCATTTT. As protein: CASSRDRGSQPQHF.

The chain recombines TRBV19 with TRBJ1-3, with 7 bases that match TRBD1. CDR1 is LNHDA and CDR2 is SQIVND in the germline V gene (reference sequence). The junction had 9 bases not matched to a gene; V was cut back by 8 bases and J by 8 bases. The length of the CDR3 is 13 residues. In DNA form, the CDR3 reads TGTGCCAGTCAACGTACAGGGGTGGACACCATATATTTT. Protein product: CASQRTGVDTIYF.

The J gene is TRBJ2-7, the V gene TRBV4-1; TRBD2 might be the D (7 bases). The V end was cut by 1 base, the J end by 4 bases, with 17 bases between. The CDR3 covers 16 residues. The V gene's germline CDR1 is MGHRA and CDR2 YSYEKL. DNA of the CDR3: TGCGCCAGCAGCCAAGCTGCCGGGGGGCCTTTGTACGAGCAGTACTTC. Translating it yields CASSQAAGGPLYEQYF.

The chain links TRBV6-2 or TRBV6-3 to TRBJ1-2; D not resolved. Germline V gene lookup returns CDR1 MNHEY and CDR2 SVGEGT. Trimming took off 2 bases at V and 2 bases at J, with 6 bases between the two ends. CDR3 length: 13 residues. In DNA form, the CDR3 reads TGTGCCAGCAGTTACGAGCGGAACTATGGCTACACCTTC. This gives the protein CASSYERNYGYTF.

The rearrangement links TRBV5-1 to TRBJ1-6; TRBD1 agrees at 7 bases. V gave up 0 bases and J gave up 0 bases; unmatched junction bases: 0. In germline, CDR1 is SGHRS, CDR2 YFSETQ. The CDR3 sequence is 16 residues long. The CDR3 is CASSLGDSSYNSPLHF. For the CDR3, the DNA is TGCGCCAGCAGCTTGGGGGACAGCTCCTATAATTCACCCCTCCACTTT.

This clone was detected once. In DNA form, the CDR3 reads TGCGCCAGCAGCCTGGGATCCGGGTCCAATGAGCAGTTCTTC. Translating it yields CASSLGSGSNEQFF. The chain is built from TRBV5-1 and TRBJ2-1, with D uncertain. Between the trimmed V and J ends, which lost 4 bases and 6 bases, there was a span of 14 bases. Germline V CDR1 and CDR2: SGHRS, YFSETQ. The CDR3 has 14 residues.

In DNA, the CDR3 is TGTGCCAGCGGTGCGGAGGGCAAAAATTCACCCCTCCACTTT. It is translated as CASGAEGKNSPLHF. The J gene is TRBJ1-6, the V gene TRBV27; D gene ambiguous. Trimming removed 8 bases from V and 7 bases from J, with 15 bases in between. CDR1 is MNHEY, CDR2 SMNVEV, per germline (reference sequence). The CDR3 totals 14 residues.

The chain recombines TRBV9 with TRBJ2-3, with 10 bases aligning to TRBD2. Trimming at V came to 0 bases and at J to 5 bases, leaving 9 bases not matched to a gene. Germline V gives CDR1 SGDLS, CDR2 YYNGEE. CDR3 size: 17 residues. CDR3 protein: CASSVGVSGGAGDTQYF. The CDR3 DNA follows: TGTGCCAGCAGCGTAGGGGTAAGCGGGGGGGCCGGAGATACGCAGTATTTT. Full variable domain (missing parts from reference TRBV9 and TRBJ2-3): DSGVTQTPKHLITATGQRVTLRCSPRSGDLSVYWYQQSLDQGLQFLIQYYNGEERAKGNILERFSAQQFPDLHSELNLSSLELGDSALYFCASSVGVSGGAGDTQYFGPGTRLTVL.

The chain combines TRBV18 with TRBJ2-3; the match to TRBD2 covers 12 bases. Germline V gives CDR1 KGHSH, CDR2 LQKENI. The CDR3 is 18 amino acids. Trimming at V came to 3 bases and at J to 0 bases, leaving 7 bases not matched to a gene. In DNA, the CDR3 is TGTGCCAGCTCACCTTGGACTAGCGGGGTAACGAGCACAGATACGCAGTATTTT. Protein sequence: CASSPWTSGVTSTDTQYF.

This chain connects TRBV4-1 to TRBJ1-3; a possible D gene is TRBD1 (6 bases). Trimming removed 3 bases from V and 4 bases from J, with 16 bases in between. From germline, CDR1 is MGHRA and CDR2 YSYEKL. The CDR3 contains 16 residues. The CDR3 DNA sequence: TGCGCCAGCAGCCACCCCTTCCGGACAGCGGGAAACACCATATATTTT. Residues: CASSHPFRTAGNTIYF.

V is TRBV3-1 (or the pseudogene TRBV3-2) and J is TRBJ1-2, with 11 bases that match TRBD1. Germline V gives CDR1 LGHDT, CDR2 YNNKEL (reference sequence). V lost 4 bases to trimming and J lost 7 bases; unmatched junction nucleotides: 2. The CDR3 has 13 residues. DNA of the CDR3: TGTGCCAGCAGCCGTGGGACAGGGGGTGGCTACACCTTC. Its protein product is CASSRGTGGGYTF.